This T cell receptor beta chain came from a study of cytomegalovirus exposure and HLA in healthy donors. Looking at the study overall: The Caucasian-associated ancestry cluster contained 81% of the roughly 390 genotyped donors.

Overall study results and limits: There were some V segments, including TRBV6-2 and TRBV6-3, excluded as indistinguishable. HLA restriction was apparent for most CMV-associated TCR beta chains in a later analysis. Reported results showed that the classifier diagnosed cytomegalovirus status with high specificity and sensitivity.

The PCR was carried out with 60 Vbeta primers and 13 Jbeta primers. Repertoires were generated with immunoSEQ multiplex PCR, while TCRdb's copy carries only in-frame clones and drops some. There are 100,000 to 150,000 clones in the sample; around four fifths occur only once, and about 19% lies in the top ten. As to this clone: The antigen is unknown.

CDR1 and CDR2 from the germline V gene are SGHDT and YYEEEE. V lost 0 bases to trimming and J lost 5 bases, with 18 bases between them. This CDR3 contains 17 residues. The specimen sequenced was PBMCs. This TCR derives from a man between 18 and 35 years old in good health and CMV-seropositive. The V gene is TRBV5-6, the J gene TRBJ2-1; D possibly corresponds to TRBD2 (7 bases). The CDR3 protein is CASSLASWGGVDNEQFF. CDR3 nucleotide sequence: TGTGCCAGCAGCTTGGCCAGTTGGGGGGGCGTCGACAATGAGCAGTTCTTC.